This T cell receptor (beta chain) comes out of a study of T cells after yellow fever vaccination. General study findings and limits: On re-exposure, the response was weaker but peaked faster, at day 5 versus 15. Post-booster repertoires again held most primary-vaccination clones (roughly 95% CD4, roughly 88% CD8). A small proportion of clonotypes was detected in both the CD4 and CD8 compartments.

As concerns this clonotype: Its specificity is not known.

The CDR3 spans 15 residues. From germline, CDR1 is SGHAT and CDR2 FQNNGV. Trimming left V 0 bases short and J 0 bases short, with 7 bases between. TCRdb processed the 5' RACE reads anew with MiXCR; each CDR3 protein has one entry. The table lists a few hundred thousand distinct CDR3 sequences, around 5.3% of them singletons, with roughly 3.4% in the top ten. The input for sequencing was CD4+ T cells sorted from PBMCs, taken on the day of the yellow fever booster vaccination. The TCR was taken from a man aged 18-30 years who received the YFV17D yellow fever vaccine. This chain links TRBV11-2 with TRBJ2-3; D gene unclear. CDR3 loop: CASSLDPASTDTQYF. CDR3 DNA: TGTGCCAGCAGCTTAGATCCAGCGAGCACAGATACGCAGTATTTT.